These 7 T cell receptor beta chains share one sample of origin, sequenced in a study of type 1 regulatory T cells. TCRdb passed the reads through MiXCR, listing each CDR3 protein once. Among about 100,000 distinct CDR3 sequences listed, roughly 30% were seen once. Sequencing used CD4+ T cells, either the whole sample or a sorted fraction (not recorded which). These receptors came from a human donor in good health.

There are a few counts of this clonotype. V and J are TRBV29-1 and TRBJ2-7, with 12 bases aligning to TRBD2. Germline assignment: CDR1 SQVTM and CDR2 ANQGSEA. The CDR3 has 16 amino acids. V lost 4 bases and J lost 5; bases outside the gene matches: 12. This CDR3 reads CSVGGVTSGRANEQYF. In DNA, the CDR3 is TGCAGCGTTGGGGGGGTGACTAGCGGGAGAGCTAACGAGCAGTACTTC.

This clonotype was picked up a small number of times. V usage is TRBV4-1 and J usage is TRBJ2-2; 14 bases align to TRBD2. CDR1 and CDR2 from the germline V gene are MGHRA and YSYEKL. This CDR3 spans 18 amino acids. Trimming at V came to 5 bases and at J to 5 bases, leaving 10 bases not matched to a gene. The CDR3 protein is CASSYSGLAGARTGELFF. DNA of the CDR3: TGCGCCAGCAGCTACTCGGGACTAGCGGGAGCGAGAACCGGGGAGCTGTTTTTT.

Turning to this clonotype: The junction departs from germline at one end; a sequencing error may be responsible. V and J are TRBV12-3 or TRBV12-4 and TRBJ2-7; D is undetermined. This CDR3 spans 16 amino acids. DNA for the CDR3: TGTGCCAGCAGTTTAGAATTGGGAACGAGTAGCAGCGAGCAGCACTTC. Translated, it gives CASSLELGTSSSEQHF.

The genes are TRBV19 and TRBJ2-3, with D tentatively TRBD1 or TRBD2 (5 bases each). The CDR3 has 11 amino acids. The V gene lost 11 bases and the J gene lost 4 bases, with 10 bases spanning the gap. Looked up from germline, CDR1 is LNHDA and CDR2 is SQIVND (reference sequence). The CDR3 DNA is TGTGCCGTCGGGACGGCAGATACGCAGTATTTT. Its translation is CAVGTADTQYF.

The chain's CDR3 is CSAIPQGSNYGYTF. The CDR3 nucleotides are TGCAGTGCCATACCACAGGGGAGTAACTATGGCTACACCTTC. V gene TRBV20-1 combines with J gene TRBJ1-2, with TRBD1 identical over 7 bases. This CDR3 comprises 14 residues. Germline V gene data show CDR1 as DFQATT and CDR2 as SNEGSKA (reference sequence). The junction had 8 bases not matched to a gene; V was cut back by 6 bases and J by 1 base.

The rearrangement joins TRBV2 to TRBJ2-7; 7 bases agree with TRBD1. The CDR3 extends over 15 amino acids. Per germline, CDR1 SNHLY and CDR2 FYNNEI. V lost 5 bases and J lost 6; bases outside the gene matches: 13. CDR3 DNA sequence: TGTGCCAGCAGTCTCCTCCGCTCCCGGGACAGCGAGCAGTACTTC. Its protein is CASSLLRSRDSEQYF. The entire variable domain, with the rest obtained from reference TRBV2 and TRBJ2-7, is as follows: EPEVTQTPSHQVTQMGQEVILRCVPISNHLYFYWYRQILGQKVEFLVSFYNNEISEKSEIFDDQFSVERPDGSNFTLKIRSTKLEDSAMYFCASSLLRSRDSEQYFGPGTRLTVT.

There are a few counts of this clonotype. The chain couples TRBV18 to TRBJ2-7; a possible D gene is TRBD1 (5 bases). CDR3 length: 13 residues. The V and J ends lost 0 bases and 4 bases respectively, with 7 bases between them. CDR1 is KGHSH, CDR2 LQKENI, per germline. CDR3 protein: CASSPPDIYEQYF. The CDR3 nucleotides are TGTGCCAGCTCACCACCGGACATTTACGAGCAGTACTTC.